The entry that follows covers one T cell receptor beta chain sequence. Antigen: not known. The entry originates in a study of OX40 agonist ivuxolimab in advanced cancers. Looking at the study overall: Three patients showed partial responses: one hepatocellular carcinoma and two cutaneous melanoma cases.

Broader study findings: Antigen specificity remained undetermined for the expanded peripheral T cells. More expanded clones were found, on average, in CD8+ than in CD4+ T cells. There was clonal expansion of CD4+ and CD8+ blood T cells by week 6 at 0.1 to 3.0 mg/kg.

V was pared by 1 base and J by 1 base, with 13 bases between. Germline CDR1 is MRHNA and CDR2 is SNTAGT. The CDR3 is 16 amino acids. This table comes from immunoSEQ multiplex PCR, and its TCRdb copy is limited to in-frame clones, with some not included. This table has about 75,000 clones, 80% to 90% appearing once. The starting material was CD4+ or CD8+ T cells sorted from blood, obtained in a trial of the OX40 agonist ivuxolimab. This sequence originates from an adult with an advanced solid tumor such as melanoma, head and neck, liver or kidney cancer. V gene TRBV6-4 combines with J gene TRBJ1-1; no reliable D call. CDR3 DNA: TGTGCCAGCAGTGACTTCGCCGAGGGTGCGAACACTGAAGCTTTCTTT. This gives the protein CASSDFAEGANTEAFF.